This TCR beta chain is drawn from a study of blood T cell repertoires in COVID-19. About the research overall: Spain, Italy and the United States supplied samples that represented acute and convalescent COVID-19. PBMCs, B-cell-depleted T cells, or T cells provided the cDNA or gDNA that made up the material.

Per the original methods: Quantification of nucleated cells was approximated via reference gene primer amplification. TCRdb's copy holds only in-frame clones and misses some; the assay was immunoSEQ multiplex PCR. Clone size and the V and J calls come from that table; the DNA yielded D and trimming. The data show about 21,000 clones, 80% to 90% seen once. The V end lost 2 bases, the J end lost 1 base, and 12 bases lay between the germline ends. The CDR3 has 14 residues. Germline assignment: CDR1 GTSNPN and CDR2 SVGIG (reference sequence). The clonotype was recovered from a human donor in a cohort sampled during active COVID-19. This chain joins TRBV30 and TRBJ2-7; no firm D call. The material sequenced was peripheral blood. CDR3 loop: CAWSRVPISYEQYF. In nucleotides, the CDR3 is TGTGCCTGGAGTCGAGTGCCGATATCCTACGAGCAGTACTTC. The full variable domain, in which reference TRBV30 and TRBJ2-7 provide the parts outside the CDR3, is SQTIHQWPATLVQPVGSPLSLECTVEGTSNPNLYWYRQAAGRGLQLLFYSVGIGQISSEVPQNLSASRPQDRQFILSSKKLLLSDSGFYLCAWSRVPISYEQYFGPGTRLTVT.